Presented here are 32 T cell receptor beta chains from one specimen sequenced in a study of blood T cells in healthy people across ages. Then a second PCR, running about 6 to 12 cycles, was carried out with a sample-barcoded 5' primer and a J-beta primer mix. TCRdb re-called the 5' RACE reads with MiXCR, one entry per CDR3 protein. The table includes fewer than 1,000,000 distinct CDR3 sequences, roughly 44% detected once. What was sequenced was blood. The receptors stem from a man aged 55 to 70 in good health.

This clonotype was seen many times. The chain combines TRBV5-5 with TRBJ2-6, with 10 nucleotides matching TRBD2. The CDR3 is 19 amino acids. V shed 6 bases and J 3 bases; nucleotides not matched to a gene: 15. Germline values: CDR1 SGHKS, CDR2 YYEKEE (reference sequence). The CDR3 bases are TGTGCCAGCACCCCTATTGTCGCTAGCGGGGGTGGTGGGGCCAACGTCCTGACTTTC. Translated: CASTPIVASGGGGANVLTF.

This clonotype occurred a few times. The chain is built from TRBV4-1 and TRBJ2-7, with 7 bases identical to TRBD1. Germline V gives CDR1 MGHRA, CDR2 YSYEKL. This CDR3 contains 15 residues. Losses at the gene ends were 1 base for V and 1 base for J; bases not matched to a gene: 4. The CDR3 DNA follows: TGCGCCAGCAGCCAAGGGGGGACAGTTTCCTACGAGCAGTACTTC. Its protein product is CASSQGGTVSYEQYF.

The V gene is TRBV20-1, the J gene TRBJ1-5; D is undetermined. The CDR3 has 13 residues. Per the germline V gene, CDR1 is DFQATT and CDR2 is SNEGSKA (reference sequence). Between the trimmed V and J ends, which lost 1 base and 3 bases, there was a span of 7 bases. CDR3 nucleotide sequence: TGCAGTGCTAGAGTGACGACCAATCAGCCCCAGCATTTT. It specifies CSARVTTNQPQHF.

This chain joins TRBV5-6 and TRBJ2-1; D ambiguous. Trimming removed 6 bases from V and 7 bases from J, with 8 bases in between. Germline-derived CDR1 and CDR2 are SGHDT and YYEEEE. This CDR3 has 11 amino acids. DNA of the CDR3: TGTGCCAGCACCCGAACTAATGAGCAGTTCTTC. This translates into CASTRTNEQFF.

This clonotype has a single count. The CDR3: CASQTGPVTDTQYF. In nucleotides, the CDR3 is TGTGCCAGCCAAACGGGGCCCGTCACAGATACGCAGTATTTT. J is TRBJ2-3 and V is TRBV6-2 or TRBV6-3; D tentatively reads TRBD1 or TRBD2 (5 bases each). Germline CDR1 is MNHEY and CDR2 is SVGEGT. With 8 bases removed from V and 2 bases from J, the gap between germline ends came to 14 bases. The CDR3 is made up of 14 amino acids.

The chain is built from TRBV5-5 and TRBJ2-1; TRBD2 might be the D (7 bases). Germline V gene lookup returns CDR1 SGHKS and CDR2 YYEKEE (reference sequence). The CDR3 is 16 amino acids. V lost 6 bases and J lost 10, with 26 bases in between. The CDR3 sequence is CASITYGGAGLSEQFF. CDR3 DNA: TGTGCCAGCATCACTTATGGGGGGGCAGGTCTTAGCGAGCAGTTCTTC.

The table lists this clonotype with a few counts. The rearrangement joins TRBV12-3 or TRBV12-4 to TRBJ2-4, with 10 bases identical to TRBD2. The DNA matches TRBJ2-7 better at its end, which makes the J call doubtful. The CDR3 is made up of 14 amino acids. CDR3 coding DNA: TGTGCCAGCAGTAAAGCGGGGGGGCCTAACGAGCAGTACTTC. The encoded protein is CASSKAGGPNEQYF.

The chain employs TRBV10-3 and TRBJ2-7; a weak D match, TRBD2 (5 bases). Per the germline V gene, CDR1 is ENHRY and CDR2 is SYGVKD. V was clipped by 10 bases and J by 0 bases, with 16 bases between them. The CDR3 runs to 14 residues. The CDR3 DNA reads TGTGCCACCCGGGATGCAACTAGCTCCTACGAGCAGTACTTC. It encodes CATRDATSSYEQYF.

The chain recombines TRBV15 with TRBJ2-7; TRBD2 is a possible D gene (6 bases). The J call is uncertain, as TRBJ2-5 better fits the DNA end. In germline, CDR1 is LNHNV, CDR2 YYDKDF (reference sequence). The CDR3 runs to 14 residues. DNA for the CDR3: TGTGCCACCAGCAGGGGGGGAGTTCGGGAGACCCAGTACTTC. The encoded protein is CATSRGGVRETQYF.

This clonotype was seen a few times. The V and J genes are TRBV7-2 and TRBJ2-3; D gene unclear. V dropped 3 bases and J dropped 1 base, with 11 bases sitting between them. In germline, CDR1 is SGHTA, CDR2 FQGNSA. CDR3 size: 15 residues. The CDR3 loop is CASSFTYHGTDTQYF. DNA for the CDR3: TGTGCCAGCAGCTTTACCTACCACGGCACAGATACGCAGTATTTT.

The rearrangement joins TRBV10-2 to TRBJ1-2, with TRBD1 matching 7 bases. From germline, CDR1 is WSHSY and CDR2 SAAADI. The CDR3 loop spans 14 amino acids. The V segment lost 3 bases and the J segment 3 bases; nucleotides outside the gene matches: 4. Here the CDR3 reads CASSEEGAHYGYTF. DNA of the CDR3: TGCGCCAGCAGTGAAGAGGGGGCTCACTATGGCTACACCTTC.

The CDR3 nucleotides read TGTGCCAGCAGCTTAGGAGGTAAAAGGTTCCAAGCTTTCTTT. It is translated as CASSLGGKRFQAFF. The rearrangement links TRBV7-2 to TRBJ1-1; D is ambiguous. The V end lost 1 base, the J end lost 9 bases, and 15 bases lay between the germline ends. Germline-derived CDR1 and CDR2 are SGHTA and FQGNSA. The CDR3 has 14 amino acids.

CDR3 nucleotides: TGTGCCACCGACTCGGGACAGGGCCTCTATGGCTACACCTTC. Amino acid sequence: CATDSGQGLYGYTF. This sequence joins TRBV10-3 and TRBJ1-2, with 9 positions matching TRBD1. The ends lost 10 bases at V and 4 bases at J; junction bases unmatched: 10. The CDR3 spans 14 residues. The germline V gene encodes CDR1 ENHRY and CDR2 SYGVKD.

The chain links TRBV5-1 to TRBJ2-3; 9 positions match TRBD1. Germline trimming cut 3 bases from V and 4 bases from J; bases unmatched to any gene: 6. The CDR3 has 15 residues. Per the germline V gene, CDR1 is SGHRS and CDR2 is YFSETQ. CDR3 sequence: CASSYRDREADTQYF. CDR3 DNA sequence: TGCGCCAGCAGCTACCGGGACAGGGAGGCAGATACGCAGTATTTT.

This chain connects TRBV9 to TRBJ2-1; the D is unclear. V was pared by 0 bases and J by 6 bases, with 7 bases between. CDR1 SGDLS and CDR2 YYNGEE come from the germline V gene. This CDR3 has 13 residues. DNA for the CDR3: TGTGCCAGCAGCGTAGGGCCTCCCAATGAGCAGTTCTTC. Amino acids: CASSVGPPNEQFF.

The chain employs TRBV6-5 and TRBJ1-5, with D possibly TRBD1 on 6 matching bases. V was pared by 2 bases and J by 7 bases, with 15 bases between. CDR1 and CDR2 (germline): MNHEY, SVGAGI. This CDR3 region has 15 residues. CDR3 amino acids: CASSYRGDRRQPQHF. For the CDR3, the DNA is TGTGCCAGCAGTTACAGAGGAGACAGGCGGCAGCCCCAGCATTTT.

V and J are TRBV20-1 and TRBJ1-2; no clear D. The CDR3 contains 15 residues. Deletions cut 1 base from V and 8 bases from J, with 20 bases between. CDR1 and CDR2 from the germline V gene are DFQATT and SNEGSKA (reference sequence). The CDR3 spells CSARAGGPKRSGYTF. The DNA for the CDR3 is TGCAGTGCTAGAGCCGGAGGTCCTAAACGGTCGGGCTACACCTTC.

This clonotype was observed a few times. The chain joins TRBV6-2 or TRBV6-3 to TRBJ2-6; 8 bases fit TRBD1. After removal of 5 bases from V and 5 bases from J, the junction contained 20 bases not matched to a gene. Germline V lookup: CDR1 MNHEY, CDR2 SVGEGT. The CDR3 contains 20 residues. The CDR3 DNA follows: TGTGCCAGCAGTCTAGCAGTCACCGGGACAGGTGATATGAGGGCCAACGTCCTGACTTTC. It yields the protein CASSLAVTGTGDMRANVLTF.

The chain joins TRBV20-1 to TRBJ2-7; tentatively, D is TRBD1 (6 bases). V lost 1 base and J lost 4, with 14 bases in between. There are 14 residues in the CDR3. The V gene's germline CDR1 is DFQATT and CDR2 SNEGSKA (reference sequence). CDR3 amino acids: CSARALRTEYEQYF. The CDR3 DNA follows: TGCAGTGCTAGAGCATTACGGACAGAATACGAGCAGTACTTC.

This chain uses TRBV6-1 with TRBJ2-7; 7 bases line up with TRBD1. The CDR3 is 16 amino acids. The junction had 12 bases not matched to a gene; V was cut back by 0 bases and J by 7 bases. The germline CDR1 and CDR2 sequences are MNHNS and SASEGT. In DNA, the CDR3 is TGTGCCAGCAGTGAAGCCTACAGGACAGGCAAGTGGGAGCAGTACTTC. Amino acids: CASSEAYRTGKWEQYF.

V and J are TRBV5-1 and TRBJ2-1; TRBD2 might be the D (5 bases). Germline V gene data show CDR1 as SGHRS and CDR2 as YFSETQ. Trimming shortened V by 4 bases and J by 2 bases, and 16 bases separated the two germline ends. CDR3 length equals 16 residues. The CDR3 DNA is TGCGCCAGCAGCAACCGAGGGCAGAGTACCTACAATGAGCAGTTCTTC. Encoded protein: CASSNRGQSTYNEQFF.

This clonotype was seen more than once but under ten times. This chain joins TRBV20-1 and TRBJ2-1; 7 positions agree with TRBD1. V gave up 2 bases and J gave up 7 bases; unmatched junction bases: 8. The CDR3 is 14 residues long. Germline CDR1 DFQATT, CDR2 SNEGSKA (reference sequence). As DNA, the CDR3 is TGCAGTGCTAGAAGGAGCCAGGGGGTAAATGAGCAGTTCTTC. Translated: CSARRSQGVNEQFF.

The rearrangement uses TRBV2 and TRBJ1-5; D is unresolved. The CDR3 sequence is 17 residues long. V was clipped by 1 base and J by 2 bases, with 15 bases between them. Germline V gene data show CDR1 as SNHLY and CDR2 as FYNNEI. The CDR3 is CASSEVGLRTGNQPQHF. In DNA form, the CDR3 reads TGTGCCAGCAGTGAAGTAGGACTCCGGACGGGCAATCAGCCCCAGCATTTT.

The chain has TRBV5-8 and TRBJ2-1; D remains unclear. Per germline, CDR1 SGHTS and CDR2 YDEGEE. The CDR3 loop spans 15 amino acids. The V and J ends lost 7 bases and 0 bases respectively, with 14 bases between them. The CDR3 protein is CASGPPYSSYNEQFF. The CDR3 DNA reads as TGTGCCAGCGGCCCACCTTATAGCTCCTACAATGAGCAGTTCTTC.

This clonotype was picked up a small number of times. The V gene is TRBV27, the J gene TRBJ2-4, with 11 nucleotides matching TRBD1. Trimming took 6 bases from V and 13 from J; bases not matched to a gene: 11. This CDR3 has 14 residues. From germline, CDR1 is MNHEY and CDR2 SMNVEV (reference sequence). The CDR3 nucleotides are TGTGCCAGCAGCCCCACCGGGACAGGGGGGATCCAGTACTTC. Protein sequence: CASSPTGTGGIQYF.

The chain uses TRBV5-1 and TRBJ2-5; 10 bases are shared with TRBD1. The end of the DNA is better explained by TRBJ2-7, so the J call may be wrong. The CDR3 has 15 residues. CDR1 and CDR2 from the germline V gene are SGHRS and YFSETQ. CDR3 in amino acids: CASSLTDRGLGEQYF. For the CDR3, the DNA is TGCGCCAGCAGCCTCACCGACAGGGGGCTAGGCGAGCAGTACTTC.

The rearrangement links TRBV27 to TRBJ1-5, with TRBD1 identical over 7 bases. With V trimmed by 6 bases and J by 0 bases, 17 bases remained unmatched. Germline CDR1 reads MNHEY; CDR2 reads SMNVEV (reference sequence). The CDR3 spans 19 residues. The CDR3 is CASSPRRDSGPYSNQPQHF. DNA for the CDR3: TGTGCCAGCAGCCCCCGTAGGGACAGCGGCCCCTATAGCAATCAGCCCCAGCATTTT.

Written as DNA, the CDR3 is TGCGCCAGCGTGGGGTCTACTGAAGCTTTCTTT. The encoded protein is CASVGSTEAFF. The gene calls are TRBV5-1 and TRBJ1-1; no firm D call. CDR1 and CDR2 from the germline V gene are SGHRS and YFSETQ. This CDR3 spans 11 amino acids. V lost 7 bases and J lost 5, with 9 bases in between.

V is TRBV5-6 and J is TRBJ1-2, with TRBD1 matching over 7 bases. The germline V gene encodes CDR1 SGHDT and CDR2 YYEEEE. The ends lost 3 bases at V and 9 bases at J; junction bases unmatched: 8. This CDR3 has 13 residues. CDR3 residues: CASSSQTGLSYTF. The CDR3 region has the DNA TGTGCCAGCAGCTCCCAGACAGGGCTTAGCTACACCTTC.

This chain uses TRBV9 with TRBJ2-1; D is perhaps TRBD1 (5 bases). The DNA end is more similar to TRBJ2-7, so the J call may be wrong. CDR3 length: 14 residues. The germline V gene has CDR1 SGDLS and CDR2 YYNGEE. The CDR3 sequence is CASSGTSSYNEQYF. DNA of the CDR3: TGTGCCAGCAGCGGGACAAGCTCCTACAATGAGCAGTACTTC.

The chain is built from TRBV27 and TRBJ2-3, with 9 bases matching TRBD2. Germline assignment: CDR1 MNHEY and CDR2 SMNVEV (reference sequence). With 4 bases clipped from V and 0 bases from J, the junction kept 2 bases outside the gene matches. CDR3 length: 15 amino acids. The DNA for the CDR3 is TGTGCCAGCAGTTCTCTAGCGGGGAGCACAGATACGCAGTATTTT. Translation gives CASSSLAGSTDTQYF.

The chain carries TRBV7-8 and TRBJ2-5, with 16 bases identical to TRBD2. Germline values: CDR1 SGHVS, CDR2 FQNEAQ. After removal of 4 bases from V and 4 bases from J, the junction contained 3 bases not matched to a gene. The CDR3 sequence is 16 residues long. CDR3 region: CASSSGTSGGVETQYF. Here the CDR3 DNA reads TGTGCCAGCAGCTCAGGGACTAGCGGGGGGGTAGAGACCCAGTACTTC.